The clone carrying this TCR beta chain has at least ten counts. What it binds is not known. The CDR3 length is 15 residues. The junction had 2 bases not matched to a gene; V was cut back by 1 base and J by 4 bases. CDR1 and CDR2 from the germline V gene are SGHRS and YFSETQ. This record comes from a study of T-cell reconstitution after alpha-beta-depleted transplantation in children. During its preparation, the TCRbeta library received unique molecular identifiers. TCRdb itself ran the PCR reads through MiXCR, one entry per CDR3 protein. Here the sample spans about 200,000 distinct CDR3 sequences, about 6.6% being singletons. Regarding the study as a whole: T-cell counts and diversity at one year following transplant were attributed mainly to newly produced T cells. Some patients owed their high day-60 TCRbeta diversity to surviving recipient T cells and thymic progenitors.

The TCR comes from a boy between 2 and 15 years old with acute lymphoblastic leukemia, due to receive a stem cell transplant. This sample comprised PBMCs, obtained before TCRalphabeta/CD19-depleted stem cell transplant. The chain employs TRBV5-1 and TRBJ2-1, with 10 positions matching TRBD2. As DNA, the CDR3 is TGCGCCAGCAGCTTGACTAGCGGGACTTACAATGAGCAGTTCTTC. Translated: CASSLTSGTYNEQFF.